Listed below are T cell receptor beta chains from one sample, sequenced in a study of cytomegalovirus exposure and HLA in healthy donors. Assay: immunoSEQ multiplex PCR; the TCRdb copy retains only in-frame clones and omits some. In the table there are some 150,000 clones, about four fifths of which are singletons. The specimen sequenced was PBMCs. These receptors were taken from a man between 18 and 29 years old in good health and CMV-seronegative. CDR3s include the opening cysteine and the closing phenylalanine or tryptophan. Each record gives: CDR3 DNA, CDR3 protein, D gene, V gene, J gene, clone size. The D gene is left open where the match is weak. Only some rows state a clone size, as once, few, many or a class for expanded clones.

CDR3nt: TGTGCCAGCAGTCAGAGTCGGGGCACAGATACGCAGTATTTT
CDR3aa: CASSQSRGTDTQYF
d_gene: -
v_gene: TRBV6-5
j_gene: TRBJ2-3
abundance: -

CDR3nt: TGTGCCAGCAGCTTGGCCGCGGGACTAGCCAAAAACAGTCAGTACTTC
CDR3aa: CASSLAAGLAKNSQYF
d_gene: TRBD2
v_gene: TRBV5-4
j_gene: TRBJ2-4
abundance: -

CDR3nt: TGTGCCAGCAGCCCAGTAGGGGGGGATGGGGCCAACGTCCTGACTTTC
CDR3aa: CASSPVGGDGANVLTF
d_gene: -
v_gene: TRBV5-4
j_gene: TRBJ2-6
abundance: -

CDR3nt: TGTGCCACCAGCAGAGATGGCGCGGGGCGCACCGGGGAGCTGTTTTTT
CDR3aa: CATSRDGAGRTGELFF
d_gene: -
v_gene: TRBV15
j_gene: TRBJ2-2
abundance: -

CDR3nt: TGTGCCAGCAGCGAGACTAGCGGGGGTCCCCGCTCCTACAATGAGCAGTTCTTC
CDR3aa: CASSETSGGPRSYNEQFF
d_gene: TRBD2
v_gene: TRBV7-9
j_gene: TRBJ2-1
abundance: few

CDR3nt: TGTGCCAGCTCACCACCTGCTAGCGGGGGCAACGAGCAGTACTTC
CDR3aa: CASSPPASGGNEQYF
d_gene: TRBD2
v_gene: TRBV18
j_gene: TRBJ2-7
abundance: few

CDR3nt: TGTGCCAGCGGGATAGGGGGGGGGCGGCGGGAGACCCAGTACTTC
CDR3aa: CASGIGGGRRETQYF
d_gene: -
v_gene: TRBV6-5
j_gene: TRBJ2-5
abundance: -

CDR3nt: TGTGCCAGCAGTTCCTACAGGATACAGGGGCAGTTCTTC
CDR3aa: CASSSYRIQGQFF
d_gene: -
v_gene: TRBV27
j_gene: TRBJ2-1
abundance: -

CDR3nt: TGTGCCAGCAGCTTGGTCAGTGAGGCAGATACGCAGTATTTT
CDR3aa: CASSLVSEADTQYF
d_gene: -
v_gene: TRBV5-5
j_gene: TRBJ2-3
abundance: few

CDR3nt: TGTGCCAGCAGCTCCAGGACAGGGGAGAGCGGCTACACCTTC
CDR3aa: CASSSRTGESGYTF
d_gene: TRBD1
v_gene: TRBV7-8
j_gene: TRBJ1-2
abundance: few

CDR3nt: TGTGCCAGCAGCTTAGTCCCCCGTAGCTATCAGCCCCAGCATTTT
CDR3aa: CASSLVPRSYQPQHF
d_gene: -
v_gene: TRBV7-2
j_gene: TRBJ1-5
abundance: -

CDR3nt: TGTGCCAGCAGTCGGACAGGGGGAGTTAGTAATGAGCAGTTCTTC
CDR3aa: CASSRTGGVSNEQFF
d_gene: TRBD1
v_gene: TRBV14
j_gene: TRBJ2-1
abundance: once